The TCR beta chain under discussion was sequenced for a study of OX40 agonist ivuxolimab in advanced cancers. General notes on the study: The costimulatory receptor OX40 (CD134) was targeted by ivuxolimab, a fully human IgG2 agonistic monoclonal antibody. Among the 50 to 55 dose-escalation patients, 19 had hepatocellular carcinoma, roughly 15 melanoma, 9 renal cell carcinoma and 9 head and neck cancer. Partial responses occurred in three dose-escalation patients: two with cutaneous melanoma and one with hepatocellular carcinoma. Patients were allowed to have had prior anti-PD-1, anti-PD-L1 or anti-CTLA-4 therapy, and approximately 40% of the dose-escalation patients had previously received checkpoint inhibitors. The paper reports the monotherapy dose-escalation portion (N = 52 patients) of the phase I ivuxolimab trial. In the dose-escalation cohort, more than 75% of patients were male, and the mean age was roughly 60 years, with a range of about 20 to 90. Peripheral TCRbeta sequencing aimed to test whether ivuxolimab altered TCR sequence diversity and caused clonal T-cell expansion. Intravenous ivuxolimab was administered to patients every 2 weeks at six dose levels: 0.01, 0.1, 0.3, 1.5, 3 and 10 mg/kg. What the authors observed across the whole study: In the 0.1-3.0 mg/kg groups, partial responders were among the patients with the lowest normalized peripheral clonal expansion, particularly in CD8+ T cells. Clonal expansion of both CD4+ and CD8+ blood T cells was observed from baseline to week 6 at doses 0.1 to 3.0 mg/kg. After ivuxolimab, more expanded clones were found on average in CD8+ T cells than in CD4+ T cells. The antigen specificity of the peripheral T cells that underwent clonal expansion was not determined. Low levels of normalized T-cell clonal expansion were also seen in some patients who did not respond.

Genomic DNA was extracted from sorted cells for sequencing of the TCRbeta CDR3 region. TCRbeta CDR3 regions were sequenced using the immunoSEQ Assay. The source is immuneACCESS, and TCRdb retained only in-frame sequences with V and J called. Part of the clones is not carried over; for the studies checked, unresolved V genes explain less than half of this, and the remainder is unexplained. The sample includes roughly 80,000 clones, with roughly 91% observed a single time. The top ten clones comprise approximately 2.4% of the sample. Concerning this clone: Its cognate antigen has yet to be identified. Per-base qualities were not stored, and no clone one base away is much larger.

Ends trimmed: V by 4 bases, J by 4 bases; bases unmatched to a gene: 5. Its CDR3 holds 15 amino acids, cysteine through phenylalanine. Just CDR3 DNA is preserved here, 45 bases in frame from base 1. CDR1 MGHRA and CDR2 YSYEKL are derived from the germline V gene. The trial excluded patients who had a history of autoimmune disease or were on systemic immunosuppression. In every dose cohort, peripheral blood was drawn for TCR sequencing at baseline, cycle 4 day 1, and cycle 7 day 1. Samples came from an open-label, multicenter, first-in-human phase I dose-escalation trial of ivuxolimab. Adults with locally advanced or metastatic melanoma, renal cell carcinoma, hepatocellular carcinoma or head and neck squamous cell carcinoma were enrolled in the trial. CD4+ and CD8+ T cells were sorted separately from peripheral blood before TCR sequencing.

The input for sequencing was CD4+ or CD8+ T cells sorted from blood, taken in a trial of the OX40 agonist ivuxolimab. Recombination linked TRBV4-1 to TRBJ1-3, with 9 central nucleotides matching TRBD1. This sequence was found in an adult with an advanced solid tumor such as melanoma, head and neck, liver or kidney cancer. CDR3 loop: CASSRDRAVGNTIYF. The DNA sequence is as follows: TGCGCCAGCAGCCGGGACAGGGCTGTGGGAAACACCATATATTTT.